This T cell receptor (beta chain) is from a study of T cells after posttransplantation cyclophosphamide. Study-level points and caveats: Donor-recipient repertoire similarity was low at 1-2 months, rising over year one. After PTCy, TRB diversity resembled that of CNI/methotrexate controls.

Turning to this clone: The target antigen is unknown.

Clones were sequenced by immunoSEQ multiplex PCR, and TCRdb holds only the in-frame ones, with some missing. This table has under 20,000 clones, about 93% appearing once. Cells defined as naive were viable CD3+CD4+ or CD3+CD8+ and CCR7+CD45RA+CD45RO-CD95-CD27+CD28+. This sequence was found in a woman aged 50 to 60 in good health and a related stem cell transplant donor. Sequenced input: naive CD4+ T cells sorted from blood.

CDR3 in DNA: TGTGCCAGCAGTGCCTGGGGACTAGCGGGAGCCAACGAGCAGTACTTC. This translates into CASSAWGLAGANEQYF. This chain uses TRBV25-1 with TRBJ2-7, with TRBD2 matching over 14 bases. Germline V CDR1 and CDR2: MGHDK, SYGVNS. V lost 4 bases and J lost 5; bases outside the gene matches: 7. This CDR3 is built from 16 residues.